Listed here are 11 T cell receptor beta chains from one sample, sequenced in a study of spatial heterogeneity in lung cancer. Time point indicated: sample taken at primary tumor resection. Tumor, nontumor lung or frozen PBMC supplied whole RNA that was sequenced unsorted. MiXCR, applied by TCRdb to the 5' RACE reads, yields one record per CDR3 protein. The sample lists under 11,000 distinct CDR3 sequences; 3% to 4% were seen once. Sequenced here: PBMCs, sampled at surgery. All receptors derive from a female donor with early-stage non-small cell lung cancer.

This clonotype has at least ten counts. This beta chain represents an off-target read in a library built for alpha chains; its size is of limited meaning. DNA for the CDR3: TGCAGTGCCGACAGGGGCATGAACACTGAAGCTTTCTTT. Protein: CSADRGMNTEAFF. This sequence joins TRBV20-1 and TRBJ1-1; 8 positions agree with TRBD1. The CDR3 sequence is 13 residues long. CDR1 and CDR2 from the germline V gene are DFQATT and SNEGSKA (reference sequence). The V and J ends lost 6 bases and 0 bases, in that order; junction bases with no gene match: 3.

Note on this clonotype: The library was prepared for alpha chains; this beta chain is a stray read, so its frequency means little. The DNA for the CDR3 is TGCGCCAGCAGCCTCGGGACAGGGGGCACTGAAGCTTTCTTT. Translating gives CASSLGTGGTEAFF. J is TRBJ1-1 and V is TRBV5-1; 11 bases fit TRBD1. This CDR3 has 14 residues. Germline V gene lookup returns CDR1 SGHRS and CDR2 YFSETQ. Trimming at V came to 4 bases and at J to 4 bases, leaving 3 bases not matched to a gene.

A few counts support this clonotype. A library made for alpha chains picked up this beta chain off target, so its size means little. The genes are TRBV7-8 and TRBJ1-2; 10 bases agree with TRBD1. Germline V gene sequence: CDR1 SGHVS, CDR2 FQNEAQ. With 5 bases clipped from V and 9 bases from J, the junction kept 9 bases outside the gene matches. The CDR3 length is 14 residues. The CDR3 is CASSPGTGATSYTF. CDR3 nucleotide sequence: TGTGCCAGCAGCCCCGGGACAGGGGCGACCAGCTACACCTTC.

This clonotype has a count of ten or more. This beta chain is an unintended read in a library built for alpha chains; its size means little. The J gene is TRBJ2-3, the V gene TRBV28, with D perhaps matching TRBD2 (5 bases). V was cut by 3 bases and J by 2 bases, with 9 bases left in between. Germline V CDR1 and CDR2: MDHEN, SYDVKM. The CDR3 runs to 14 residues. This chain's CDR3 is CASSLLGATDTQYF. The CDR3 DNA sequence: TGTGCCAGCAGTTTGCTGGGAGCCACAGATACGCAGTATTTT.

This clonotype was recorded many times. The library was designed around alpha chains, so this beta chain is a stray read whose abundance carries little weight. CDR3 DNA: TGTGCCGGAGGGGCGGCGCCCACCGGGGAGCTGTTTTTT. Its translation is CAGGAAPTGELFF. The rearrangement joins TRBV7-2 to TRBJ2-2, with D possibly being TRBD2 (6 bases). The CDR3 extends over 13 amino acids. The V and J ends lost 11 bases and 4 bases respectively, with 14 bases between them. CDR1 and CDR2 (germline): SGHTA, FQGNSA.

At least ten counts were recorded for this clonotype. For a library built for alpha chains, this beta chain is a stray read; little rests on its size. The V and J genes are TRBV28 and TRBJ1-2; 8 bases agree with TRBD1. The V gene end was trimmed by 6 bases and the J gene end by 7 bases; junction bases not matched to a gene: 10. CDR1 and CDR2 (germline): MDHEN, SYDVKM. The CDR3 sequence is 14 residues long. In DNA form, the CDR3 reads TGTGCCAGCAGCCCCCTGACAGGGGTGAGTGGCTACACCTTC. Its translation is CASSPLTGVSGYTF.

This clonotype is labeled as medium-sized. This beta chain was picked up by a library intended for alpha chains and is off target, so its count carries little meaning. The chain joins TRBV28 to TRBJ2-3, with TRBD2 identical over 9 bases. V shed 6 bases, J shed 1 base, and the junction held 14 bases outside the gene matches. The CDR3 covers 18 residues. Germline-derived CDR1 and CDR2 are MDHEN and SYDVKM. The chain's CDR3 is CASSSVDEAGGRTDTQYF. The CDR3 region has the DNA TGTGCCAGCAGCTCCGTAGATGAAGCGGGAGGACGCACAGATACGCAGTATTTT.

This clonotype was observed many times. This beta chain was picked up by a library intended for alpha chains and is off target, so its count carries little meaning. The chain is built from TRBV4-3 and TRBJ2-7; D uncertain. The CDR3 is 15 residues long. V lost 0 bases, J lost 2 bases, and 11 bases lay in between. Germline V gene data show CDR1 as LGHNA and CDR2 as YSLEER. The CDR3 is CASSQDVYGTYEQYF. The CDR3 DNA reads TGCGCCAGCAGCCAAGATGTATACGGCACCTACGAGCAGTACTTC.

This clonotype was recorded at least ten times. This beta chain appears as a stray read in a library generated for alpha chains; its size is not informative. V gene TRBV15 combines with J gene TRBJ2-3; D not certain. The CDR3 is 15 amino acids. The germline V gene has CDR1 LNHNV and CDR2 YYDKDF (reference sequence). The V and J ends lost 0 bases and 2 bases respectively, with 9 bases between them. CDR3 sequence (DNA): TGTGCCACCAGCAGAGATCTGGCCCCCACAGATACGCAGTATTTT. Protein sequence: CATSRDLAPTDTQYF. The full variable domain, its missing parts supplied by reference TRBV15 and TRBJ2-3, is DAMVIQNPRYQVTQFGKPVTLSCSQTLNHNVMYWYQQKSSQAPKLLFHYYDKDFNNEADTPDNFQSRRPNTSFCFLDIRSPGLGDTAMYLCATSRDLAPTDTQYFGPGTRLTVL.

This clonotype was seen many times. Being off target in a library aimed at alpha chains, this beta chain has a size of little meaning. V and J are TRBV12-3 or TRBV12-4 and TRBJ2-6; 11 bases are shared with TRBD2. This CDR3 has 18 residues. V lost 4 bases and J lost 4; bases outside the gene matches: 9. The DNA for the CDR3 is TGTGCCAGCAGTTACCTAGGACTAGCGGGCGCCGGGGCCAACGTCCTGACTTTC. Translating it yields CASSYLGLAGAGANVLTF.

There are many counts of this clonotype. A library prepared for alpha chains yielded this beta chain as an off-target read; its size is of little meaning. This sequence joins TRBV20-1 and TRBJ1-5; no clear D gene. Trimming stripped 3 bases from V and 1 base from J, with 7 bases between. In germline, CDR1 is DFQATT, CDR2 SNEGSKA (reference sequence). This CDR3 comprises 13 residues. DNA for the CDR3: TGCAGTGCTAGGGGAGTAAGCAATCAGCCCCAGCATTTT. Amino acid sequence: CSARGVSNQPQHF.